These 10 T cell receptor beta chains share one sample of origin, sequenced in a study of cytotoxic CD8 clonotypes in ibrutinib-treated CLL. Clones were read by immunoSEQ multiplex PCR, and TCRdb kept only the in-frame ones, dropping some. The sample contains approximately 35,000 clones, 71% of which appear only once. The sample was PBMCs, taken at disease progression, from a patient treated with ibrutinib. These receptor sequences come from a human donor with chronic lymphocytic leukemia.

The chain carries TRBV5-4 and TRBJ2-5, with TRBD1 as a possible D gene (5 bases). There are 14 residues in the CDR3. Looked up from germline, CDR1 is SGHNT and CDR2 is YYREEE (reference sequence). Trimming shortened V by 4 bases and J by 2 bases, and 12 bases separated the two germline ends. This CDR3 is CASSLRSGQETQYF. The DNA for the CDR3 is TGTGCCAGCAGCCTGAGGTCAGGGCAAGAGACCCAGTACTTC.

The chain recombines TRBV5-1 with TRBJ1-1; 7 bases agree with TRBD1. The CDR3 is 13 residues long. Per germline, CDR1 SGHRS and CDR2 YFSETQ. The trim removed 4 bases at V and 8 bases at J, leaving 8 bases unmatched. CDR3 in amino acids: CASSETGLAEAFF. CDR3 DNA: TGCGCCAGCAGCGAGACAGGGCTCGCCGAAGCTTTCTTT.

The chain links TRBV2 to TRBJ2-5, with a weak D call TRBD1 (5 bases). With 6 bases removed from V and 5 bases from J, the gap between germline ends came to 16 bases. CDR1 and CDR2 (germline): SNHLY, FYNNEI. The length of the CDR3 is 14 residues. The CDR3 loop is CASSQQDLGETQYF. In DNA form, the CDR3 reads TGTGCCAGCAGCCAACAGGATCTGGGCGAGACCCAGTACTTC.

The V gene is TRBV6-1, the J gene TRBJ1-1, with D uncertain. V lost 4 bases and J lost 2, with 8 bases in between. Germline CDR1 is MNHNS and CDR2 is SASEGT. The CDR3 has 13 residues. CDR3 bases: TGTGCCAGCAGTGCCCCATTCAACACTGAAGCTTTCTTT. Protein sequence: CASSAPFNTEAFF.

The V gene is TRBV5-4, the J gene TRBJ2-4, with TRBD1 as a possible D gene (6 bases). V dropped 3 bases and J dropped 1 base, with 11 bases sitting between them. Looked up from germline, CDR1 is SGHNT and CDR2 is YYREEE (reference sequence). This CDR3 has 15 amino acids. CDR3 protein: CASSYPDRAKNIQYF. In DNA, the CDR3 is TGTGCCAGCAGCTATCCTGACAGGGCCAAAAACATTCAGTACTTC.

The gene calls are TRBV10-3 and TRBJ1-2; D call uncertain. Trimming removed 6 bases at V and 3 bases at J, with 14 bases between. CDR1 and CDR2 from the germline V gene are ENHRY and SYGVKD. The CDR3 is made up of 14 amino acids. CDR3 sequence: CAISSPPGDYGYTF. As DNA, the CDR3 is TGTGCCATCAGCTCGCCCCCTGGAGACTATGGCTACACCTTC.

The sample holds a few counts of this clone. The chain carries TRBV15 and TRBJ2-1, with a possible D match to TRBD1 (6 bases). The germline gives CDR1 LNHNV, CDR2 YYDKDF (reference sequence). The ends were cut back, 5 bases at V and 3 bases at J, with 17 bases in the middle. The CDR3 has 16 residues. CDR3 region: CATSPTTGEGYNEQFF. For the CDR3, the DNA is TGTGCCACCAGCCCAACGACAGGTGAGGGCTACAATGAGCAGTTCTTC.

The genes are TRBV19 and TRBJ1-5, with a weak D call TRBD1 (5 bases). The V end was cut by 5 bases, the J end by 6 bases, with 14 bases between. The CDR3 sequence is 14 residues long. From germline, CDR1 is LNHDA and CDR2 SQIVND (reference sequence). This CDR3 is CASSWGRSGQPQHF. In DNA form, the CDR3 reads TGTGCCAGTAGTTGGGGCAGGAGCGGTCAGCCCCAGCATTTT.

The chain is built from TRBV19 and TRBJ2-3, with 14 bases that match TRBD2. Trimming cost V 5 bases and J 3 bases; bases outside gene matches: 7. CDR3 length equals 17 residues. Germline V gives CDR1 LNHDA, CDR2 SQIVND (reference sequence). The CDR3 DNA sequence: TGTGCCAGTAGTCTCCGGACTAGCGGGGGGAGGACAGATACGCAGTATTTT. It specifies CASSLRTSGGRTDTQYF.

This chain uses TRBV5-1 with TRBJ2-7, with a tentative D call TRBD1 (6 bases). The V gene's germline CDR1 is SGHRS and CDR2 YFSETQ. The CDR3 is 15 amino acids. The germline V and J ends were trimmed by 4 bases and 2 bases, with 16 bases remaining between them. This CDR3 reads CASSPSGVVPYEQYF. CDR3 coding DNA: TGCGCCAGCAGCCCTTCAGGGGTCGTACCCTACGAGCAGTACTTC.